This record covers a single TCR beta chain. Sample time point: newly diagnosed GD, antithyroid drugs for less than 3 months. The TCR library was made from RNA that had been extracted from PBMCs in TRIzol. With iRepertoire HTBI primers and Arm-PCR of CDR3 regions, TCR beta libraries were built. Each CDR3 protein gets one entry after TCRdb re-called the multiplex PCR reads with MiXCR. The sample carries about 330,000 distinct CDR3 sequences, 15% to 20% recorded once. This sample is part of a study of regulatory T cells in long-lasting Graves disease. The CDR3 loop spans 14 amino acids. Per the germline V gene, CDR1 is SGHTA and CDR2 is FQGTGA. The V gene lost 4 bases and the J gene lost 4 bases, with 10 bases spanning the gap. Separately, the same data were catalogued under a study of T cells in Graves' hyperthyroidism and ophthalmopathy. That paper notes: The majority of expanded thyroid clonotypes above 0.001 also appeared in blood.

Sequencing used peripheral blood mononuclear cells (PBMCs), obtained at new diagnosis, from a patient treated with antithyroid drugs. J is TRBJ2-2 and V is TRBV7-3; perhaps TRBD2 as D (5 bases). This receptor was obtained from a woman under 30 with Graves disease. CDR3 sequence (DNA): TGTGCCAGCAGCTACATCGAGGGCACCGGGGAGCTGTTTTTT. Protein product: CASSYIEGTGELFF.